Included here is one T cell receptor (beta chain) sequence, with context. The data were taken from a study of neoadjuvant nivolumab and ipilimumab in lung cancer. Repertoires were generated with immunoSEQ multiplex PCR, while TCRdb's copy carries only in-frame clones and drops some. The table records 5,100 or so clones, more than 60% of them present only once. Unmatched junction bases numbered 2, after V lost 0 bases and J lost 0 bases. The CDR3 covers 16 residues. Germline-derived CDR1 and CDR2 are SGHTA and FQGNSA. V is TRBV7-2 and J is TRBJ2-1; 7 bases are a match to TRBD2. Sequenced here: tumor tissue, sampled after neoadjuvant nivolumab, alone or with ipilimumab, at or shortly before surgery. The receptor was derived from an adult with non-small cell lung cancer. CDR3 region: CASSLAVAGSYNEQFF. The CDR3, as DNA: TGTGCCAGCAGCTTAGCTGTAGCGGGCTCCTACAATGAGCAGTTCTTC.